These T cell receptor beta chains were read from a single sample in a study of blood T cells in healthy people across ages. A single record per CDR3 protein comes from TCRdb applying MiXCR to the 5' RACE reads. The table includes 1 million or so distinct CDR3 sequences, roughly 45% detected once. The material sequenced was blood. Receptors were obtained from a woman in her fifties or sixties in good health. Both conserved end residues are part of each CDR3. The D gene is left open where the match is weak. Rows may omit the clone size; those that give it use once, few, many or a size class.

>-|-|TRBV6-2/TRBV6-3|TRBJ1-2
CASGTGGGYTF
TGTGCCAGCGGGACCGGTGGGGGCTACACCTTC
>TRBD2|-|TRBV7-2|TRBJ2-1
CASSSRGSGGSYNEQFF
TGTGCCAGCAGCTCCCGTGGTAGCGGGGGTTCCTACAATGAGCAGTTCTTC
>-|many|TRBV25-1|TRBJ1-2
CASSTYLQGYTF
TGTGCCAGCAGTACATACCTGCAGGGCTACACCTTC
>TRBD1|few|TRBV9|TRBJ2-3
CASSVQGASTDTQYF
TGTGCCAGCAGCGTACAGGGGGCGAGCACAGATACGCAGTATTTT
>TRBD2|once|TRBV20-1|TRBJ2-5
CSARDTGLAGAMETQYF
TGCAGTGCTAGGGATACCGGACTAGCGGGAGCGATGGAGACCCAGTACTTC
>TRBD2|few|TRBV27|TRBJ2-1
CASSPYAGGRATQRNEQFF
TGTGCCAGCAGTCCCTACGCGGGAGGAAGGGCAACACAACGGAATGAGCAGTTCTTC
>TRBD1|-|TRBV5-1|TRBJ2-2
CASSPGTGAYTGELFF
TGCGCCAGCAGTCCCGGGACAGGGGCGTACACCGGGGAGCTGTTTTTT
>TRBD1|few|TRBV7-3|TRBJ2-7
CASSRTGGTGEQYF
TGTGCCAGCAGCCGGACAGGGGGAACTGGCGAGCAGTACTTC
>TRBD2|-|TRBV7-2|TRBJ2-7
CASSKHREAGVYYEQYF
TGTGCCAGCAGCAAACACCGGGAAGCGGGAGTGTACTACGAGCAGTACTTC
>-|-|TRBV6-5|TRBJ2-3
CASSGGDRDTQYF
TGTGCCAGCAGCGGGGGAGATCGAGATACGCAGTATTTT
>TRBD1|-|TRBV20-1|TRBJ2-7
CSTNRGSYEQYF
TGCAGTACTAACAGGGGATCCTACGAGCAGTACTTC
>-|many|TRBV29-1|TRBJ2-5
CSVGTFRLSQYF
TGCAGCGTTGGCACCTTTAGGTTGAGCCAGTACTTC
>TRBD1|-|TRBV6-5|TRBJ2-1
CASSYLRFDRVKGNEQFF
TGTGCCAGCAGTTACCTACGGTTCGACAGGGTAAAGGGCAATGAGCAGTTCTTC
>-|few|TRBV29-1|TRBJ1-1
CSVCPGHPSTEAFF
TGCAGCGTTTGCCCGGGACATCCCAGCACTGAAGCTTTCTTT
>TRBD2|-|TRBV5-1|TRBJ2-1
CASSLDLAGGLGDEQFF
TGCGCCAGCAGCTTGGACCTAGCGGGAGGACTGGGGGATGAGCAGTTCTTC
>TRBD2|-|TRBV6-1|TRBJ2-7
CASSVGSGRLEQYF
TGTGCCAGCAGTGTGGGTAGCGGGAGGCTCGAGCAGTACTTC
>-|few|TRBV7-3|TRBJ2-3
CASSLAGQRTDTQYF
TGTGCCAGCAGCTTAGCTGGACAGCGCACAGATACGCAGTATTTT
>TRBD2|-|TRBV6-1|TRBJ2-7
CASSEARTSFYEQYF
TGTGCCAGCAGTGAAGCCAGGACTAGCTTCTACGAGCAGTACTTC
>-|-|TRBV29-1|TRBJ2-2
CSLVRARAGELFF
TGCAGCCTGGTCCGGGCCAGAGCCGGGGAGCTGTTTTTT
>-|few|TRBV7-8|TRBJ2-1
CASSLIVASGYNEQFF
TGTGCCAGCAGCTTAATTGTGGCTAGTGGTTACAATGAGCAGTTCTTC
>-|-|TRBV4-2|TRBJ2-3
CASSQDPQPSTDTQYF
TGTGCCAGCAGCCAAGATCCACAGCCCAGCACAGATACGCAGTATTTT
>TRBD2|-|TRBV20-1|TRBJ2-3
CSGPSGSADTQYF
TGCAGTGGGCCTAGCGGGAGTGCAGACACGCAGTATTTT
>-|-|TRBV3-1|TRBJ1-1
CASSQGALLGTEAFF
TGTGCCAGCAGCCAAGGTGCTCTACTGGGTACTGAAGCTTTCTTT
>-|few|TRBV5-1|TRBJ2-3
CASSLGGAPSTDTQYF
TGCGCCAGCAGCTTGGGGGGAGCTCCTAGCACAGATACGCAGTATTTT
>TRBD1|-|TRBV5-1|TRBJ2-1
CASSTTGFYNEQFF
TGCGCCAGCAGCACGACAGGGTTTTACAATGAGCAGTTCTTC
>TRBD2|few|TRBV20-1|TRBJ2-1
CSAISGLAGLNEQFF
TGCAGTGCTATAAGTGGACTAGCGGGGCTGAATGAGCAGTTCTTC
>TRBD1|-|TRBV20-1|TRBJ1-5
CSVTQGTVQPQHF
TGCAGTGTCACACAGGGGACGGTCCAGCCCCAGCATTTT
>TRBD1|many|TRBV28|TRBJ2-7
CASSRQGSSYEQYF
TGTGCCAGCAGCCGACAGGGGTCCTCCTACGAGCAGTACTTC
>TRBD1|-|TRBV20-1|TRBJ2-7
CSASRDRGREQYF
TGCAGTGCAAGCCGTGACAGGGGTCGCGAGCAGTACTTC
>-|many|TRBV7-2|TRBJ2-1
CASSLLRDGLEQFF
TGTGCCAGCAGCTTACTCCGGGACGGACTAGAGCAGTTCTTC
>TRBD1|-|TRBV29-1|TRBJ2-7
CSVRRTGTGGDEQYF
TGCAGCGTCCGCCGTACCGGGACAGGGGGCGACGAGCAGTACTTC
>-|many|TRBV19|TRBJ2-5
CASSPTGLETQYF
TGTGCCAGCAGCCCCACAGGGTTGGAGACCCAGTACTTC
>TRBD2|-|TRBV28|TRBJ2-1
CASSFRDTGGPYNEQFF
TGTGCCAGCAGTTTCCGAGACACGGGAGGGCCCTACAATGAGCAGTTCTTC
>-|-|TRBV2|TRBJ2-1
CASSEFLAGEGAYNEQFF
TGTGCCAGCAGTGAATTTTTAGCAGGGGAAGGGGCCTACAATGAGCAGTTCTTC
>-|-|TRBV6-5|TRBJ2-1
CASSYSAISYNEQFF
TGTGCCAGCAGTTACTCGGCAATCTCTTACAATGAGCAGTTCTTC
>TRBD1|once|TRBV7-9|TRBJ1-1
CASSLAVQGGTEAFF
TGTGCCAGCAGCTTAGCGGTACAGGGGGGCACTGAAGCTTTCTTT
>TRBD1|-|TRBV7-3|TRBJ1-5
CATKGGDHQPQHF
TGTGCCACAAAAGGGGGCGACCACCAGCCCCAGCATTTT
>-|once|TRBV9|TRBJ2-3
CASSPTRARTDTQYF
TGTGCCAGCAGCCCGACAAGGGCTCGCACAGATACGCAGTATTTT
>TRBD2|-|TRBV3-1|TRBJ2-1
CASSPGTSGYSTYNEQFF
TGTGCCAGCAGCCCAGGGACTAGCGGGTACTCAACCTACAATGAGCAGTTCTTC
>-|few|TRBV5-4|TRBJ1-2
CASSLVQGERYGYTF
TGTGCCAGCAGCTTGGTGCAGGGAGAGCGCTATGGCTACACCTTC
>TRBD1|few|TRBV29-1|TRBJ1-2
CSAPGTGKGYGYTF
TGCAGCGCACCCGGGACAGGGAAAGGCTATGGCTACACCTTC
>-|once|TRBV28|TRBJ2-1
CASSSGPPNTNEQFF
TGTGCCAGCAGTTCGGGACCCCCGAACACGAATGAGCAGTTCTTC
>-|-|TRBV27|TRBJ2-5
CANKRNRKRRQETQYF
TGTGCCAACAAGAGGAACCGGAAAAGAAGGCAAGAGACCCAGTACTTC
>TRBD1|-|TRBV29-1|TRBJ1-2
CSVGTANYGYTF
TGCAGCGTGGGGACAGCTAACTATGGCTACACCTTC
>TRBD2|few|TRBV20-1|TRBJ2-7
CSALSGINIYEQYF
TGCAGTGCCCTTAGCGGGATTAACATCTACGAGCAGTACTTC
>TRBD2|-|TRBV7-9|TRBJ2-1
CASSGRLAGGPDYNEQFF
TGTGCCAGCAGTGGGAGACTAGCGGGAGGACCCGACTACAATGAGCAGTTCTTC